The present T cell receptor beta chain was sequenced within a study of T cell responses to AZD1222 COVID-19 vaccine. The length of the CDR3 is 18 residues. The repertoire was sequenced with immunoSEQ multiplex PCR; TCRdb's copy has only in-frame clones and lacks some. This sample has about 180,000 clones; roughly 87% occur once, and the top ten carry about 3%. This rearrangement joins TRBV21-1 to TRBJ2-7. TRBV21-1 is noted as a pseudogene. The TCR was taken from an adult in good health. Sequencing used peripheral blood, obtained on day 0 of AZD1222 vaccination. CDR3 protein: CASNGRGPYRFNHYEQYF. The CDR3 coding sequence is TGTGCCAGCAACGGCCGGGGGCCCTACCGCTTTAACCACTACGAGCAGTACTTC.